The entry below describes one T cell receptor beta chain. This clone was detected only once. Its antigen is not yet known. No clone much larger than this one lies a single base away; base qualities are absent. TCRbeta CDR3 regions were amplified from genomic DNA using the immunoSEQ Assay, a bias-controlled multiplex PCR. Regarding the original processing steps: The number of nucleated cells in each sample was estimated from the amplification of reference gene primers within the assay. To quantify the absolute abundance of each unique TCRbeta CDR3 rearrangement, sequence reads were collapsed and filtered. For each sample, productive Simpson clonality was calculated as the square root of Simpson's diversity index over productive rearrangements. TCRdb limited this immuneACCESS table to in-frame rearrangements with V and J called. A share of clones is missing; checked studies link under half to unresolved V genes, and the rest is unexplained. Clone size and V and J calls were adopted from that table, with D and trimming inferred from the DNA. This sample lists around 270,000 clones; about 87% were detected once. The ten most abundant clones make up around 3.1% of the sample.

Participants in the prospective study were enrolled through a virtual design, were aged roughly 18 to 90 years, and lived in roughly 24 United States geographic areas. In the prospective study, participants were assigned to cohorts based on the clinical history participants reported in a screening survey and a study questionnaire. A participant counted as exposed if, within 2 weeks of entering the study, that participant had been in contact with someone who had a PCR-confirmed or clinician-diagnosed COVID-19 case. In the prospective study, mobile phlebotomists collected whole blood, serum and a nasopharyngeal or oropharyngeal swab from each participant. Over a 2-month period, participants in the prospective study had the option of providing additional blood draws and questionnaires. Before DNA extraction, blood samples from the prospective study were shipped at room temperature or frozen. The sample comes from a study of blood T cell repertoires in COVID-19 (dated by TCRdb to about 2020). A note on the overall study: Samples covering the acute and convalescent phases of COVID-19 were provided by collaborators in the United States, Italy and Spain. Where HLA class I and class II types were available, the types were taken from metadata supplied by the sample provider, not from assay-based typing. The repertoires were made available in a free public database intended to serve as a resource for research on the immune response to SARS-CoV-2. The dataset comprised deeply sampled blood TCRbeta repertoires from subjects exposed to, actively infected with, or recovered from COVID-19. The material from the prospective study consisted of cDNA or gDNA derived from T cells, B-cell-depleted T cells, or PBMCs. The samples were drawn from the first 160 participants of the ongoing ImmuneRACE study and from 1,254 subjects provided by 6 global collaborators. Sample metadata almost always included a de-identified subject ID, COVID-19 status, age in years and sex.

The full study reports these points: The quantity of clinical and demographic metadata differed by source and by participant and was supplied without curation.

The clonotype was recovered from a middle-aged woman who had been exposed to COVID-19. Sequencing was performed on PBMCs or T cells enriched from blood (not recorded which).

The CDR3: CATSSRQVGGTDTQYF. The nucleotide sequence reads TGTGCCACCAGTTCCAGGCAGGTGGGTGGTACAGATACGCAGTATTTT. The rearrangement joined TRBV24-1 to TRBJ2-3; no D gene call is confident. Its CDR3 holds 16 amino acids, cysteine through phenylalanine. CDR3 DNA only is kept here, 48 bases in frame from base 1. V and J lose 6 bases and 3 bases, and a span of 18 bases separates them. Based on the germline V gene, the CDR1 and CDR2 sequences are KGHDR and SFDVKD.